Sequencing of this T cell receptor beta chain was carried out in a study of T cell responses to AZD1222 COVID-19 vaccine. Study-wide results and limits: Among AZD1222 vaccinees, only six or seven were seropositive at baseline. Researchers report vaccine-associated CD4 TCRs spanning spike, with dominance at 160-218 and 743-854.

A single count supports this clone. The antigen is not known. This table comes from immunoSEQ multiplex PCR, and its TCRdb copy is limited to in-frame clones, with some not included. The sample lists about 200,000 clones, approximately 93% occurring once. The material sequenced was peripheral blood, taken 28 days after the second AZD1222 dose. The clonotype was recovered from an adult who received the AZD1222 COVID-19 vaccine.

In nucleotides, the CDR3 is TGTGCCAGCAGCTTATACGAGACTTCCCCCTACAATGAGCAGTTCTTC. This sequence encodes CASSLYETSPYNEQFF. The chain combines TRBV7-9 with TRBJ2-1; D remains unclear. Germline V gene lookup returns CDR1 SEHNR and CDR2 FQNEAQ (reference sequence). The V gene lost 2 bases and the J gene lost 2 bases, with 13 bases spanning the gap. This CDR3 comprises 16 residues.